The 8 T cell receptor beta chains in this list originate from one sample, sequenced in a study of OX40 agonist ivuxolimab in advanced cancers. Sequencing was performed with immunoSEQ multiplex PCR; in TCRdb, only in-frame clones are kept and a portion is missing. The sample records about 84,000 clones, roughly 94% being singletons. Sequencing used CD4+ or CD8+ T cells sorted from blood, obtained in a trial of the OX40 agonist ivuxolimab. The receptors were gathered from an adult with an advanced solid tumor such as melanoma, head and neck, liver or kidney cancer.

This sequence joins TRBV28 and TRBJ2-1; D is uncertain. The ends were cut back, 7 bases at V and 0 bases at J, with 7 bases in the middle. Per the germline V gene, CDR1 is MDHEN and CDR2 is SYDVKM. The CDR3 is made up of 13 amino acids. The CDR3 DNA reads TGTGCCAGCAAACAGAGCTCCTACAATGAGCAGTTCTTC. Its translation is CASKQSSYNEQFF.

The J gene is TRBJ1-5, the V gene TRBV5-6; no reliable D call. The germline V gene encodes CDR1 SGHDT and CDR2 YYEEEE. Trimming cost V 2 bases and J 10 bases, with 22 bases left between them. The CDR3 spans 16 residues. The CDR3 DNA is TGTGCCAGCAGCTTATATTCAGAGGGCTCGATGGGACCCCAGCATTTT. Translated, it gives CASSLYSEGSMGPQHF. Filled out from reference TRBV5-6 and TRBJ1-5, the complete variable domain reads DAGVTQSPTHLIKTRGQQVTLRCSPKSGHDTVSWYQQALGQGPQFIFQYYEEEERQRGNFPDRFSGHQFPNYSSELNVNALLLGDSALYLCASSLYSEGSMGPQHFGDGTRLSIL.

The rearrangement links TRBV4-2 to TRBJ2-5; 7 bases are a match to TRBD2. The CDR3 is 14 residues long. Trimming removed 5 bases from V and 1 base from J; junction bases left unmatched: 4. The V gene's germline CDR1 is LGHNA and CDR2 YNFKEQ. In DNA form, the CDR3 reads TGTGCCAGCAGCTGGTTAGCGGGCCAAGAGACCCAGTACTTC. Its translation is CASSWLAGQETQYF.

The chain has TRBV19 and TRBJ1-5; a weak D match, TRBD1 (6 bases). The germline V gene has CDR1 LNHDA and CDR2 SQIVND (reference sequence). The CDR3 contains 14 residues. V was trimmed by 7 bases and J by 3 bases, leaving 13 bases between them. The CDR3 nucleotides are TGTGCCAGTACCCTCAGGGGTTACAATCAGCCCCAGCATTTT. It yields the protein CASTLRGYNQPQHF.

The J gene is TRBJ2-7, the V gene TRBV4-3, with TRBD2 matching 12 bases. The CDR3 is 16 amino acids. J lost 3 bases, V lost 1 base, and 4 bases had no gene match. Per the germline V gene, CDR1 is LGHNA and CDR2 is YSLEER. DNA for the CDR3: TGCGCCAGCAGCCAAGCCGGACTAGCGGGGAACTACGAGCAGTACTTC. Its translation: CASSQAGLAGNYEQYF.

The CDR3 loop reads CASSPAGANEQYF. The DNA for the CDR3 is TGTGCCAGCAGCCCCGCGGGGGCCAACGAGCAGTACTTC. This chain uses TRBV7-3 with TRBJ2-7; tentatively, D is TRBD2 (7 bases). V was shortened by 5 bases and J by 5 bases, with 13 bases between the two germline ends. The CDR3 loop spans 13 amino acids. From germline, CDR1 is SGHTA and CDR2 FQGTGA.

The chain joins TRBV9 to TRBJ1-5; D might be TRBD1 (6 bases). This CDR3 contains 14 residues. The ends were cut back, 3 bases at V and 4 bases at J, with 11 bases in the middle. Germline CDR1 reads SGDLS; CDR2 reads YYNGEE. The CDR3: CASSASGQNQPQHF. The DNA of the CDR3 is TGTGCCAGCAGCGCATCCGGACAGAATCAGCCCCAGCATTTT.

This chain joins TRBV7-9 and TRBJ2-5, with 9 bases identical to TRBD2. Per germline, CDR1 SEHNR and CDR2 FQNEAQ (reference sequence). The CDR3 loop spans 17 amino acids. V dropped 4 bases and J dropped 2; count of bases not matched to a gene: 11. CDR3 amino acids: CASSSEALAGMQETQYF. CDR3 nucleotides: TGTGCCAGCAGCTCAGAGGCCCTAGCGGGAATGCAAGAGACCCAGTACTTC.